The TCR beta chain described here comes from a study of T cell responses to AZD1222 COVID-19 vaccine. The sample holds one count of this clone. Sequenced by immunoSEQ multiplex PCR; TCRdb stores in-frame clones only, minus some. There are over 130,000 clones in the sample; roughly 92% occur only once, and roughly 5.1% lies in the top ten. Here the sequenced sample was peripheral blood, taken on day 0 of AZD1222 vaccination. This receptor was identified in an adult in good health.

For the CDR3, the DNA is TGTGCCAGCAGTTATCGGGTTCAGGGTTGGGACTATGGCTACACCTTC. This translates into CASSYRVQGWDYGYTF. This chain uses TRBV6-5 with TRBJ1-2; tentative D call: TRBD1 (5 bases). Trimming took off 3 bases at V and 3 bases at J, with 17 bases between the two ends. Germline values: CDR1 MNHEY, CDR2 SVGAGI. CDR3 length: 16 residues.